This T cell receptor (beta chain) was retrieved from a study of early T cells in non-severe SARS-CoV-2 infection. The wider study: Bulk RNA isolated from unsorted whole blood underwent sequencing; chains were not paired.

The CDR3 loop spans 12 amino acids. Germline-derived CDR1 and CDR2 are SGHVS and FNYEAQ. To note about this clonotype: Its antigen is as yet unknown. A much larger clone sits a single nucleotide away, making a read error possible.

Study conclusions and caveats: Anti-spike CD8 responses were favored in VDJdb matching, and private and CD4 specificities were missed.

Attachment of unique molecular identifiers to individual cDNA molecules was performed. TCRdb redid the calling of the 5' RACE reads with MiXCR, one entry per CDR3 protein. The table includes tens of thousands of distinct CDR3 sequences, about 10% detected once. This receptor was taken from an adult who was a healthcare worker with PCR-confirmed SARS-CoV-2 infection or an uninfected control (not recorded which). The specimen sequenced was whole blood. The V gene is TRBV7-6, the J gene TRBJ1-3; no clear D. DNA for the CDR3: TGTGCCAGCAGCTTCGACGGGAACACCTTATATTTT. This encodes CASSFDGNTLYF.